This T cell receptor (beta chain) was sequenced for a study of CD8 T cells in ankylosing spondylitis. Study-level findings and limits: A TCR beta motif of several highly homologous variants seemed to mark ankylosing spondylitis blood. In the blood and synovial fluid of reactive arthritis, some motif variants had been previously reported.

From germline, CDR1 is MNHEY and CDR2 SMNVEV (reference sequence). This CDR3 contains 16 residues. With V trimmed by 4 bases and J by 4 bases, 4 bases remained unmatched. This clonotype was detected a few times. Its cognate antigen is unknown. For TCR beta, libraries came from quantitative 5'-RACE with molecular barcodes. TCRdb re-called the 5' RACE reads with MiXCR, one entry per CDR3 protein. The sample includes 150,000 to 200,000 distinct CDR3 sequences, more than 9% seen only once; the top ten take 25% to 35%. The specimen was blood, either unsorted or a sorted T cell fraction (not recorded which). V is TRBV27 and J is TRBJ2-1, with 13 bases aligning to TRBD2. The TCR was taken from a male donor with ankylosing spondylitis or in good health (not recorded which). CDR3: CASSSLAGGRYNEQFF. The CDR3 DNA sequence: TGTGCCAGCAGTTCACTAGCGGGGGGGAGGTACAATGAGCAGTTCTTC.